This T cell receptor beta chain originates from a study of cytomegalovirus exposure and HLA in healthy donors. Study context: Earlier work reported approximately 110 million unique TCR beta sequences from roughly 180 million T cells.

Researchers ran the PCR with 60 Vbeta and 13 Jbeta primers. TCRdb's copy holds only in-frame clones and misses some; the assay was immunoSEQ multiplex PCR. Its clone listing holds 38,000 or so clones. V lost 3 bases, J lost 4 bases, and 18 bases lay in between. The CDR3 has 17 amino acids. Germline V gene lookup returns CDR1 LNHDA and CDR2 SQIVND (reference sequence). Specimen: PBMCs. This sequence joins TRBV19 and TRBJ2-2; no reliable D call. The receptor's source is a middle-aged man in good health and CMV-seropositive. CDR3 sequence: CASSMWASGPTTGELFF. CDR3 nucleotides: TGTGCCAGTAGTATGTGGGCGTCCGGCCCTACCACCGGGGAGCTGTTTTTT.